These 6 T cell receptor beta chains originate from one sample sequenced in a study of regulatory T cells in long-lasting Graves disease. iRepertoire HTBI primers and Arm-PCR of CDR3 regions built TCR beta libraries. A single record per CDR3 protein comes from TCRdb applying MiXCR to the multiplex PCR reads. The table includes hundreds of thousands of distinct CDR3 sequences, around 16% detected once. Time point specified: newly diagnosed GD, antithyroid drugs for less than 3 months. Construction of the TCR library relied on RNA isolated from PBMCs. Sequences were derived from peripheral blood mononuclear cells (PBMCs), sampled at new diagnosis, from a patient treated with antithyroid drugs. Source of these receptors: a female donor with Graves disease.

This clonotype was detected many times. The chain couples TRBV18 to TRBJ2-5; D is ambiguous. The germline V and J ends were trimmed by 3 bases and 4 bases, with 9 bases remaining between them. From germline, CDR1 is KGHSH and CDR2 LQKENI. The CDR3 is 13 amino acids. The CDR3 coding sequence is TGTGCCAGCTCACCGGAGCTTGTAGAGACCCAGTACTTC. Amino acid sequence: CASSPELVETQYF.

In this sample, this clonotype turned up many times. The chain uses TRBV15 and TRBJ1-4, with D unresolved. The V end lost 0 bases, the J end lost 7 bases, and 6 bases lay between the germline ends. CDR1 and CDR2 (germline): LNHNV, YYDKDF (reference sequence). CDR3 length: 13 residues. The chain's CDR3 is CATSRDKGEKLFF. The DNA for the CDR3 is TGTGCCACCAGCAGAGATAAGGGTGAAAAACTGTTTTTT.

This clonotype was detected many times. V gene TRBV5-1 combines with J gene TRBJ2-7; 9 bases agree with TRBD2. The length of the CDR3 is 15 residues. The V and J ends lost 3 bases and 4 bases, in that order; junction bases with no gene match: 8. Germline assignment: CDR1 SGHRS and CDR2 YFSETQ. This CDR3 is CASSSDEAGGYEQYF. CDR3 coding DNA: TGCGCCAGCAGCTCCGATGAAGCGGGAGGATACGAGCAGTACTTC.

This clonotype has ten or more counts. The chain employs TRBV28 and TRBJ1-1, with D perhaps matching TRBD1 (5 bases). The length of the CDR3 is 14 residues. CDR1 and CDR2 from the germline V gene are MDHEN and SYDVKM. V dropped 6 bases and J dropped 7 bases, with 18 bases sitting between them. CDR3 protein: CASRGPRFPLEAFF. For the CDR3, the DNA is TGTGCCAGCAGGGGACCCCGGTTCCCCCTTGAAGCTTTCTTT.

The chain carries TRBV7-2 and TRBJ2-7; the D call may be TRBD1 or TRBD2 (5 bases each). CDR1 and CDR2 (germline): SGHTA, FQGNSA. Trimming removed 6 bases at V and 0 bases at J, with 18 bases between. The CDR3 length is 16 residues. The CDR3 is CASRETRDASSYEQYF. Here the CDR3 DNA reads TGTGCCAGCAGAGAAACCAGGGACGCGAGCTCCTACGAGCAGTACTTC.

The chain links TRBV18 to TRBJ2-3, with TRBD2 identical over 12 bases. The germline V gene encodes CDR1 KGHSH and CDR2 LQKENI. V shed 2 bases, J shed 2 bases, and the junction held 5 bases outside the gene matches. CDR3 length equals 17 residues. CDR3 protein: CASSPKRTSGTTDTQYF. The CDR3 DNA is TGTGCCAGCTCACCAAAGAGGACTAGCGGGACCACAGATACGCAGTATTTT. Full variable domain (outside the CDR3, taken from reference TRBV18 and TRBJ2-3): NAGVMQNPRHLVRRRGQEARLRCSPMKGHSHVYWYRQLPEEGLKFMVYLQKENIIDESGMPKERFSAEFPKEGPSILRIQQVVRGDSAAYFCASSPKRTSGTTDTQYFGPGTRLTVL.